Shown below are 32 T cell receptor beta chains from a single sample sequenced in a study of T cell responses to AZD1222 COVID-19 vaccine. The table came from immunoSEQ multiplex PCR; TCRdb's copy has only in-frame clones and leaves some out. Here the sample spans 200,000 to 250,000 clones, roughly 91% being singletons. The source material was peripheral blood, sampled on day 0 of MenACWY control vaccination. These receptor sequences come from an adult in good health.

This chain joins TRBV7-8 and TRBJ1-6, with a weak D call TRBD1 (6 bases). The CDR3 is made up of 14 amino acids. Per the germline V gene, CDR1 is SGHVS and CDR2 is FQNEAQ. Trimming took off 4 bases at V and 6 bases at J, with 10 bases between the two ends. The CDR3 sequence: CASSSIRGNSPLHF. As DNA, the CDR3 is TGTGCCAGCAGCTCGATCAGGGGTAATTCACCCCTCCACTTT.

This clone was detected only a few times. The V call is TRBV28, the J call TRBJ1-5; D remains unclear. The V end lost 10 bases, the J end lost 4 bases, and 23 bases lay between the germline ends. CDR1 and CDR2 from the germline V gene are MDHEN and SYDVKM. The CDR3 is made up of 16 amino acids. CDR3 coding DNA: TGTGCCACCCGTCTGAGAACGGTGAGAGGAAATCAGCCCCAGCATTTT. It translates to CATRLRTVRGNQPQHF.

A single count supports this clone. The V and J genes are TRBV6-1 and TRBJ1-5, with D unresolved. Looked up from germline, CDR1 is MNHNS and CDR2 is SASEGT. V lost 2 bases and J 0 bases, leaving 5 bases between the germline ends. The CDR3 loop spans 14 amino acids. The CDR3 DNA sequence: TGTGCCAGCAGTGAAAATGATAGCAATCAGCCCCAGCATTTT. It codes for CASSENDSNQPQHF.

The chain uses TRBV11-2 and TRBJ1-1, with 8 positions matching TRBD1. There are 15 residues in the CDR3. Germline CDR1 is SGHAT and CDR2 is FQNNGV. Germline trimming cut 5 bases from V and 1 base from J; bases unmatched to any gene: 6. The CDR3: CASSPRDRSNTEAFF. CDR3 coding DNA: TGTGCCAGCAGCCCCCGGGACAGGTCGAACACTGAAGCTTTCTTT.

The rearrangement links TRBV27 to TRBJ2-3; 11 bases are a match to TRBD2. There are 16 residues in the CDR3. Trimming took 6 bases from V and 3 from J; bases not matched to a gene: 8. CDR1 and CDR2 (germline): MNHEY, SMNVEV (reference sequence). CDR3 sequence: CASRHRLAGRTDTQYF. The CDR3 DNA follows: TGTGCCAGCAGACACCGACTAGCGGGGAGGACAGATACGCAGTATTTT.

The rearrangement uses TRBV29-1 and TRBJ2-3, with D perhaps TRBD2 (6 bases). The germline V and J ends were trimmed by 4 bases and 4 bases, with 12 bases remaining between them. The CDR3 has 13 amino acids. The germline CDR1 and CDR2 sequences are SQVTM and ANQGSEA. This CDR3 is CSVVTRGPDTQYF. As DNA, the CDR3 is TGCAGCGTTGTAACGCGGGGCCCAGATACGCAGTATTTT.

The chain joins TRBV3-1 (or the pseudogene TRBV3-2) to TRBJ1-1; D ambiguous. The CDR3 length is 11 residues. Trimming pared 4 bases from V and 5 bases from J, leaving 5 bases between. In germline, CDR1 is LGHDT, CDR2 YNNKEL (reference sequence). The CDR3 protein is CASSRKTEAFF. The CDR3 bases are TGTGCCAGCAGCCGGAAGACTGAAGCTTTCTTT.

The rearrangement joins TRBV12-3 or TRBV12-4 to TRBJ1-2, with D possibly TRBD1 on 5 matching bases. The ends were cut back, 6 bases at V and 2 bases at J, with 10 bases in the middle. The CDR3 consists of 13 residues. This chain's CDR3 is CASSRTPNYGYTF. The CDR3 DNA reads as TGTGCCAGCAGCCGGACACCCAACTATGGCTACACCTTC.

This clone has more than one count but fewer than ten. The chain combines TRBV6-2 or TRBV6-3 with TRBJ1-3; no clear D gene. The germline gives CDR1 MNHEY, CDR2 SVGEGT. The V end was cut by 4 bases, the J end by 0 bases, with 4 bases between. The CDR3 has 13 amino acids. The CDR3 region is CASSFGSGNTIYF. The CDR3 DNA follows: TGTGCCAGCAGTTTTGGCTCTGGAAACACCATATATTTT.

The CDR3 loop reads CASSLGTLGGETQYF. The CDR3 coding sequence is TGTGCCAGCAGCTTAGGGACTCTCGGGGGGGAGACCCAGTACTTC. The chain joins TRBV9 to TRBJ2-5, with 7 positions matching TRBD2. The length of the CDR3 is 15 residues. V gave up 4 bases and J gave up 5 bases; unmatched junction bases: 11. CDR1 is SGDLS and CDR2 is YYNGEE in the germline V gene.

The chain carries TRBV5-6 and TRBJ2-7, with D unresolved. The V and J ends lost 1 base and 3 bases respectively, with 5 bases between them. Germline lookup yields CDR1 SGHDT and CDR2 YYEEEE. The CDR3 extends over 12 amino acids. The CDR3 is CASSLYLYEQYF. As DNA, the CDR3 is TGTGCCAGCAGCTTGTATCTCTACGAGCAGTACTTC.

The rearrangement links TRBV5-5 to TRBJ2-5; the match to TRBD2 covers 9 bases. V shed 5 bases and J 5 bases; nucleotides not matched to a gene: 7. Germline CDR1 is SGHKS and CDR2 is YYEKEE (reference sequence). This CDR3 has 14 residues. The CDR3 DNA is TGTGCCAGCAGGGGAGCGGGGGGATGGGAGACCCAGTACTTC. Protein sequence: CASRGAGGWETQYF. The entire variable domain, with the rest obtained from reference TRBV5-5 and TRBJ2-5, is as follows: DAGVTQSPTHLIKTRGQQVTLRCSPISGHKSVSWYQQVLGQGPQFIFQYYEKEERGRGNFPDRFSARQFPNYSSELNVNALLLGDSALYLCASRGAGGWETQYFGPGTRLLVL.

The V gene is TRBV7-2, the J gene TRBJ2-3; D is possibly TRBD2 (6 bases). Germline V gene sequence: CDR1 SGHTA, CDR2 FQGNSA. Trimming removed 2 bases at V and 0 bases at J, with 12 bases between. The CDR3 consists of 16 residues. The CDR3 region has the DNA TGTGCCAGCAGCTTAACGCTAGCGTCGAGCACAGATACGCAGTATTTT. Encoded protein: CASSLTLASSTDTQYF.

The genes are TRBV19 and TRBJ1-4, with 7 bases fitting TRBD1. Germline assignment: CDR1 LNHDA and CDR2 SQIVND (reference sequence). Unmatched junction bases numbered 3, after V lost 5 bases and J lost 3 bases. This CDR3 comprises 14 residues. CDR3 loop: CASSRGTANEKLFF. CDR3 DNA: TGTGCCAGTAGTCGGGGGACAGCTAATGAAAAACTGTTTTTT.

V and J are TRBV21-1 and TRBJ2-7. TRBV21-1 is given as a pseudogene. The CDR3 loop spans 15 amino acids. CDR3: CASRAGRLGVYEQYF. As DNA, the CDR3 is TGTGCCAGCAGGGCCGGGCGGTTGGGGGTCTACGAGCAGTACTTC.

The chain links TRBV7-9 to TRBJ1-2; no clear D gene. The length of the CDR3 is 13 residues. The V end lost 1 base, the J end lost 4 bases, and 7 bases lay between the germline ends. Germline lookup yields CDR1 SEHNR and CDR2 FQNEAQ (reference sequence). CDR3 nucleotide sequence: TGTGCCAGCAGCTTAGAAGGGCGCTATGGCTACACCTTC. Amino acid sequence: CASSLEGRYGYTF. The full variable domain, completed using reference TRBV7-9 and TRBJ1-2, is DTGVSQNPRHKITKRGQNVTFRCDPISEHNRLYWYRQTLGQGPEFLTYFQNEAQLEKSRLLSDRFSAERPKGSFSTLEIQRTEQGDSAMYLCASSLEGRYGYTFGSGTRLTVV.

The chain joins TRBV24-1 to TRBJ2-1; D remains unclear. Germline V gene lookup returns CDR1 KGHDR and CDR2 SFDVKD. The germline V and J ends were trimmed by 2 bases and 6 bases, with 7 bases remaining between them. The CDR3 loop spans 13 amino acids. The CDR3 spells CATSDWAVNEQFF. The CDR3 DNA is TGTGCCACCAGTGATTGGGCTGTCAATGAGCAGTTCTTC.

The chain uses TRBV7-9 and TRBJ2-7; 7 bases are shared with TRBD1. V lost 6 bases, J lost 3 bases, and 11 bases stayed unmatched. This CDR3 spans 15 amino acids. Germline values: CDR1 SEHNR, CDR2 FQNEAQ (reference sequence). CDR3 residues: CASSSQGLGYYEQYF. The CDR3 DNA follows: TGTGCCAGCAGTTCACAGGGGTTAGGGTACTACGAGCAGTACTTC. Based on the CDR3 plus reference TRBV7-9 and TRBJ2-7, the full variable domain is DTGVSQNPRHKITKRGQNVTFRCDPISEHNRLYWYRQTLGQGPEFLTYFQNEAQLEKSRLLSDRFSAERPKGSFSTLEIQRTEQGDSAMYLCASSSQGLGYYEQYFGPGTRLTVT.

This clone was detected once. The CDR3 DNA reads TGTGCCAGTAAGGCGGGGGGGCTCGAGCCCGGGGAGCTGTTTTTT. Protein product: CASKAGGLEPGELFF. V is TRBV19 and J is TRBJ2-2; TRBD2 aligns across 9 bases. Germline trimming cut 7 bases from V and 6 bases from J; bases unmatched to any gene: 9. The germline gives CDR1 LNHDA, CDR2 SQIVND (reference sequence). The CDR3 covers 15 residues.

The chain has TRBV2 and TRBJ1-2; possible D gene TRBD1, 5 bases. This CDR3 region has 14 residues. CDR1 SNHLY and CDR2 FYNNEI come from the germline V gene. The V end was cut by 1 base, the J end by 0 bases, with 6 bases between. The CDR3 spells CASSEGRANYGYTF. CDR3 bases: TGTGCCAGCAGTGAAGGCAGGGCTAACTATGGCTACACCTTC.

This chain connects TRBV27 to TRBJ2-3; 13 nucleotides line up with TRBD2. Germline CDR1 reads MNHEY; CDR2 reads SMNVEV (reference sequence). CDR3 length equals 19 residues. Unmatched junction bases numbered 6, after V lost 0 bases and J lost 0 bases. CDR3 bases: TGTGCCAGCAGTTTATCTTCACTAGCGGGGGGGTATAGCACAGATACGCAGTATTTT. This sequence encodes CASSLSSLAGGYSTDTQYF.

This clone was detected only a few times. The chain links TRBV4-1 to TRBJ1-1; D is possibly TRBD1 (5 bases). V was cut by 2 bases and J by 13 bases, with 29 bases left in between. The CDR3 is made up of 17 amino acids. In germline, CDR1 is MGHRA, CDR2 YSYEKL. The CDR3 region has the DNA TGCGCCAGCAGCCAACCGGGAAGGCGGTTGAGGGGTAGCGTTGGTTTCTTT. Amino acid sequence: CASSQPGRRLRGSVGFF.

The V call is TRBV19, the J call TRBJ1-2; D is ambiguous. Germline V gene sequence: CDR1 LNHDA, CDR2 SQIVND (reference sequence). Trimming left V 1 base short and J 2 bases short, with 5 bases between. The CDR3 totals 13 residues. This CDR3 is CASSIARNYGYTF. CDR3 in DNA: TGTGCCAGTAGTATAGCCAGAAACTATGGCTACACCTTC.

The V gene is TRBV7-2, the J gene TRBJ1-2, with D uncertain. Germline CDR1 reads SGHTA; CDR2 reads FQGNSA. Deletions cut 1 base from V and 4 bases from J, with 4 bases between. The CDR3 runs 12 residues. For the CDR3, the DNA is TGTGCCAGCAGCTTAGACTCCTATGGCTACACCTTC. Its protein product is CASSLDSYGYTF.

V gene TRBV4-2 combines with J gene TRBJ1-5; D unclear. The CDR3 loop spans 15 amino acids. Trimming pared 0 bases from V and 7 bases from J, leaving 13 bases between. The germline V gene has CDR1 LGHNA and CDR2 YNFKEQ. Here the CDR3 reads CASSQDGSFGQPQHF. As DNA, the CDR3 is TGTGCCAGCAGCCAAGATGGATCCTTTGGGCAGCCCCAGCATTTT.

The CDR3 spells CASSQDLARGQPQHF. In DNA form, the CDR3 reads TGCGCCAGCAGCCAAGATCTGGCAAGGGGGCAGCCCCAGCATTTT. The chain couples TRBV4-1 to TRBJ1-5, with a tentative D call TRBD1 (6 bases). This CDR3 spans 15 amino acids. V dropped 0 bases and J dropped 7 bases, with 13 bases sitting between them. Germline CDR1 reads MGHRA; CDR2 reads YSYEKL.

This chain connects TRBV18 to TRBJ2-6; a weak D match, TRBD2 (6 bases). CDR3 length: 15 amino acids. V dropped 3 bases and J dropped 2 bases, with 8 bases sitting between them. From germline, CDR1 is KGHSH and CDR2 LQKENI. The CDR3 reads CASSPAGTGANVLTF. The CDR3 nucleotides are TGTGCCAGCTCACCGGCGGGAACTGGGGCCAACGTCCTGACTTTC.

This sequence joins TRBV28 and TRBJ1-6; no definite D call. The CDR3 length is 16 residues. Per the germline V gene, CDR1 is MDHEN and CDR2 is SYDVKM. V was cut by 2 bases and J by 0 bases, with 8 bases left in between. The CDR3, as DNA: TGTGCCAGCAGTTTAGGCCTGAGCTCCTATAATTCACCCCTCCACTTT. Its translation: CASSLGLSSYNSPLHF.

The J gene is TRBJ1-2, the V gene TRBV19, with D maybe TRBD1 (5 bases). The V and J ends lost 6 bases and 0 bases respectively, with 11 bases between them. The CDR3 loop spans 14 amino acids. Looked up from germline, CDR1 is LNHDA and CDR2 is SQIVND (reference sequence). CDR3: CASRRQTSNYGYTF. CDR3 bases: TGTGCCAGTAGGCGACAGACTTCTAACTATGGCTACACCTTC. Supplemented by reference TRBV19 and TRBJ1-2, the full variable domain reads DGGITQSPKYLFRKEGQNVTLSCEQNLNHDAMYWYRQDPGQGLRLIYYSQIVNDFQKGDIAEGYSVSREKKESFPLTVTSAQKNPTAFYLCASRRQTSNYGYTFGSGTRLTVV.

The chain carries TRBV5-4 and TRBJ2-1; 8 nucleotides match TRBD2. The CDR3 has 16 residues. Trimming cost V 6 bases and J 0 bases; bases outside gene matches: 8. Germline-derived CDR1 and CDR2 are SGHNT and YYREEE (reference sequence). This CDR3 is CASTGAGGSSYNEQFF. CDR3 sequence (DNA): TGTGCCAGCACCGGTGCGGGGGGAAGCTCCTACAATGAGCAGTTCTTC.

Only one count was recorded for this clone. The rearrangement joins TRBV7-9 to TRBJ1-2; D gene unclear. Germline V gene data show CDR1 as SEHNR and CDR2 as FQNEAQ (reference sequence). CDR3 size: 11 residues. The V end was cut by 6 bases, the J end by 8 bases, with 10 bases between. In DNA form, the CDR3 reads TGTGCCAGCAGAACAGCCGAGGGCTACACCTTC. Its translation: CASRTAEGYTF.

The rearrangement joins TRBV5-6 to TRBJ1-2; TRBD1 matches at 9 bases. The CDR3 is 17 residues long. Germline values: CDR1 SGHDT, CDR2 YYEEEE. V was clipped by 3 bases and J by 2 bases; unmatched bases: 11. In DNA form, the CDR3 reads TGTGCCAGCAGCTCCCACGGGGGACAGGGAGAGAACTATGGCTACACCTTC. Translated: CASSSHGGQGENYGYTF.